This T cell receptor beta chain was recovered during a study of blood T cell repertoires in COVID-19. The protocol was immunoSEQ multiplex PCR, while the TCRdb copy is restricted to in-frame clones and leaves out a portion. Of more than 300,000 clones listed, 87% were seen once; the top ten hold approximately 6%. J was trimmed by 3 bases and V by 4 bases; bases with no gene match: 2. This CDR3 is built from 15 residues. Per the germline V gene, CDR1 is SGHTS and CDR2 is YDEGEE. The chain combines TRBV5-8 with TRBJ2-2; TRBD1 matches 11 bases. The receptor was isolated from a woman younger than 45 who had recovered from COVID-19. Sequenced input: PBMCs or T cells enriched from blood (not recorded which). The CDR3 sequence: CASSRDRGYTGELFF. The CDR3 DNA reads TGTGCCAGCAGCCGGGACAGGGGGTACACCGGGGAGCTGTTTTTT.